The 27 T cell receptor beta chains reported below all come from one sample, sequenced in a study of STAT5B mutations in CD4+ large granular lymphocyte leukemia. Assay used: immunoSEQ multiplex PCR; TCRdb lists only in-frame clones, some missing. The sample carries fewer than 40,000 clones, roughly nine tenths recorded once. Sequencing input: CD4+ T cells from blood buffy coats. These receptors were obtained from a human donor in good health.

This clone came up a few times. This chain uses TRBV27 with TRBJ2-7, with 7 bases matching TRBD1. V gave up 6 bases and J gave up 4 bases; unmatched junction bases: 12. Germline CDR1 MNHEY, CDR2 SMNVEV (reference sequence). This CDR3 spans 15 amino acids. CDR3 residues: CASSPKRQGPYEQYF. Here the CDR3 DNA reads TGTGCCAGCAGCCCCAAGAGACAGGGCCCATACGAGCAGTACTTC.

In DNA form, the CDR3 reads TGTGCCAGCAGCCCAAGGGAGGGCTCCCACACTGAAGCTTTCTTT. This gives the protein CASSPREGSHTEAFF. This rearrangement joins TRBV6-1 to TRBJ1-1, with D uncertain. This CDR3 has 15 residues. Germline V lookup: CDR1 MNHNS, CDR2 SASEGT. Trimming removed 6 bases at V and 3 bases at J, with 17 bases between.

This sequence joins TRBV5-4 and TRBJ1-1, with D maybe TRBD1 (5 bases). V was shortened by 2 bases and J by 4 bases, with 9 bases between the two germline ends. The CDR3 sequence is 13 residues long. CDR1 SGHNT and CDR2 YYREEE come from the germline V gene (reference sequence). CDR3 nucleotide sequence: TGTGCCAGCAGCTTAGTGGGACTCACTGAAGCTTTCTTT. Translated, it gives CASSLVGLTEAFF.

CDR3: CASSPPGSPEAFF. CDR3 nucleotides: TGCGCCAGCAGCCCCCCCGGGTCCCCCGAAGCTTTCTTT. The chain links TRBV5-1 to TRBJ1-1, with D hard to call. V was shortened by 4 bases and J by 8 bases, with 15 bases between the two germline ends. This CDR3 spans 13 amino acids. In germline, CDR1 is SGHRS, CDR2 YFSETQ.

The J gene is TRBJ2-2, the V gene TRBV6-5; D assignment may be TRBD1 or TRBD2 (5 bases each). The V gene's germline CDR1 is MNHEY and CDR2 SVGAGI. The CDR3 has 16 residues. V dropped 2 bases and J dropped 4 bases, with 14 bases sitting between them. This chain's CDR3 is CASSYGQGAGTGELFF. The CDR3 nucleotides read TGTGCCAGCAGTTACGGTCAGGGTGCGGGCACCGGGGAGCTGTTTTTT.

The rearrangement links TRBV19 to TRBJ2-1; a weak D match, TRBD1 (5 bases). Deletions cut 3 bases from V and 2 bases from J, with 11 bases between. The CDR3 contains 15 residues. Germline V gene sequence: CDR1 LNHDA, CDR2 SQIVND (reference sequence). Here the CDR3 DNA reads TGTGCCAGTAGTATGGGGCGGCAGGCCTACAATGAGCAGTTCTTC. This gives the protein CASSMGRQAYNEQFF.

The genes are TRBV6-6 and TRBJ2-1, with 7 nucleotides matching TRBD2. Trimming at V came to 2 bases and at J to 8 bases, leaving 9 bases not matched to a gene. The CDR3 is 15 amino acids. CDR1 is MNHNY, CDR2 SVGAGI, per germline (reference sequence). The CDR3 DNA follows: TGTGCCAGCAGTTACGAGGCGGGAGAGGGCCATGAGCAGTTCTTC. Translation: CASSYEAGEGHEQFF.

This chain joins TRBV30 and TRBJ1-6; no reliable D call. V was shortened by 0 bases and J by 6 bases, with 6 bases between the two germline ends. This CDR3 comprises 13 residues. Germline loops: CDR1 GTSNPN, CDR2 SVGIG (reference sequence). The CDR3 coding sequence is TGTGCCTGGAGTGTACCCGGTAATTCACCCCTCCACTTT. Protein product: CAWSVPGNSPLHF.

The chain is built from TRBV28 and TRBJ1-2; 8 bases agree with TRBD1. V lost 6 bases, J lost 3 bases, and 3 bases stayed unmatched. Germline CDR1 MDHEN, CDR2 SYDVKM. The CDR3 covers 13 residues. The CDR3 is CASRIQGDYGYTF. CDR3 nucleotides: TGTGCCAGCAGGATACAGGGGGACTATGGCTACACCTTC.

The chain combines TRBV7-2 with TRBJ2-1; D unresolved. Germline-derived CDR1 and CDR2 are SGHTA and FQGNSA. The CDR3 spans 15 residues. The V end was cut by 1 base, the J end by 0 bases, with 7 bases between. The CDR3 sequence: CASSLDKSSYNEQFF. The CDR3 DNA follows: TGTGCCAGCAGCTTAGATAAGAGCTCCTACAATGAGCAGTTCTTC.

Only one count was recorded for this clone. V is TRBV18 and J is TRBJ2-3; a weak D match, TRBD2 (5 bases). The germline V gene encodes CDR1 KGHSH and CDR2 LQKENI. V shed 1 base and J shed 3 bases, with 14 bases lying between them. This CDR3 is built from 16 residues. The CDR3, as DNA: TGTGCCAGCTCACCACTAAGTGGCGGAGGTACAGATACGCAGTATTTT. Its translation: CASSPLSGGGTDTQYF.

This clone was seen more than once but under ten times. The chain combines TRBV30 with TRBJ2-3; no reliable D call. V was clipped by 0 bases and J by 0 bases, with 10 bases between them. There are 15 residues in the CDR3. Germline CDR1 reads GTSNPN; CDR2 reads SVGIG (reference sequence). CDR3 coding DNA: TGTGCCTGGAGTGTCAGTGGGCGCAGCACAGATACGCAGTATTTT. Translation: CAWSVSGRSTDTQYF.

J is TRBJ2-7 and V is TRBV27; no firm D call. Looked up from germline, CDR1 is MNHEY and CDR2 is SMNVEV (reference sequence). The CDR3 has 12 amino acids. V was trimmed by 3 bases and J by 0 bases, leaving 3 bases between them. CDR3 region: CASSFLSYEQYF. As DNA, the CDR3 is TGTGCCAGCAGTTTTCTCTCCTACGAGCAGTACTTC.

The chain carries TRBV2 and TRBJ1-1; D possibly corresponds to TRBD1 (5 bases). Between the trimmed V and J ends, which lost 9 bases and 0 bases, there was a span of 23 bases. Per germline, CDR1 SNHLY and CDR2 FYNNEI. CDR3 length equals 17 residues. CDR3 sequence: CASQAGPAWGLNTEAFF. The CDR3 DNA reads TGTGCCAGTCAAGCAGGCCCCGCGTGGGGCCTGAACACTGAAGCTTTCTTT.

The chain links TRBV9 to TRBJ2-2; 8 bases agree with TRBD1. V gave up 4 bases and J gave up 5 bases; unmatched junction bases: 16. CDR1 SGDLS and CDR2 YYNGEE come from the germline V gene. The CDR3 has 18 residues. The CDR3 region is CASSFHPLDRGRTGELFF. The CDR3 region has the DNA TGTGCCAGCAGCTTTCACCCCTTAGACAGGGGACGAACCGGGGAGCTGTTTTTT.

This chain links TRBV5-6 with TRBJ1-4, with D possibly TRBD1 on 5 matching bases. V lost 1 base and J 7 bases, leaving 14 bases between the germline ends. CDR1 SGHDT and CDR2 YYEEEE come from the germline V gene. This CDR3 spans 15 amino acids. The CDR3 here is CASSLKDNGFEKLFF. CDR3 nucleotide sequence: TGTGCCAGCAGCTTGAAGGACAACGGCTTTGAAAAACTGTTTTTT.

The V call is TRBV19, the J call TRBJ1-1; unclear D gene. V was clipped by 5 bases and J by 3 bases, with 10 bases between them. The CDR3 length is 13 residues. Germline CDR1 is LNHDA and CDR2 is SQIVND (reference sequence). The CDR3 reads CASSSTSDTEAFF. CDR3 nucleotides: TGTGCCAGTAGTTCAACATCTGACACTGAAGCTTTCTTT.

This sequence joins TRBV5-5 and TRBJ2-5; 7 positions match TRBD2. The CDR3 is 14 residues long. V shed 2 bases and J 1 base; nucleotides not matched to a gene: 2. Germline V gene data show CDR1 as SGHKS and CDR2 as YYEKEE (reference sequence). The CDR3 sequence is CASSLPSGQETQYF. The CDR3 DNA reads TGTGCCAGCAGCTTACCTAGCGGCCAAGAGACCCAGTACTTC.

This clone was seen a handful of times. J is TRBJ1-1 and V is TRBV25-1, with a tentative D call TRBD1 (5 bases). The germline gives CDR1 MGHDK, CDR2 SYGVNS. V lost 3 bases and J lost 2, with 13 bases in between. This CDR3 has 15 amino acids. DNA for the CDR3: TGTGCCAGCAGTGATTCCCTTCGGACAAACACTGAAGCTTTCTTT. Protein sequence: CASSDSLRTNTEAFF.

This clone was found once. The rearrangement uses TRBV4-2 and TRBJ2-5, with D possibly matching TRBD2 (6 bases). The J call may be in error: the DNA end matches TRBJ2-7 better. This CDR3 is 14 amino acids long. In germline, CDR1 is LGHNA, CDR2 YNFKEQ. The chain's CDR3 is CASSQGTMAYEQYF. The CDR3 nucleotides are TGTGCCAGCAGCCAAGGGACTATGGCGTACGAGCAGTACTTC.

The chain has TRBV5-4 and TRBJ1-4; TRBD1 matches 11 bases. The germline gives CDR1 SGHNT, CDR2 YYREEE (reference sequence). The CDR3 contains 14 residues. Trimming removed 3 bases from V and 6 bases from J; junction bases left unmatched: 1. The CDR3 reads CASSWTGGDEKLFF. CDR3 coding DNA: TGTGCCAGCAGCTGGACAGGGGGCGATGAAAAACTGTTTTTT.

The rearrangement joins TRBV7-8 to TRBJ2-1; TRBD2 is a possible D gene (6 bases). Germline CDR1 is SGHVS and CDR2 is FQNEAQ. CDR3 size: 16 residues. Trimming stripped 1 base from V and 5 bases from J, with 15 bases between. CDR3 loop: CASSLVGLAVNNEQFF. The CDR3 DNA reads TGTGCCAGCAGCTTAGTAGGGTTAGCGGTTAACAATGAGCAGTTCTTC.

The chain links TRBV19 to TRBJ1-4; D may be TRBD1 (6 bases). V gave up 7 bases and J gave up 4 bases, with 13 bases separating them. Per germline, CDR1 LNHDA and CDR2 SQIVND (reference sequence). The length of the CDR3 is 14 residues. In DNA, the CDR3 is TGTGCCAGTAAAATCACAGGGAGTAATGAAAAACTGTTTTTT. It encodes CASKITGSNEKLFF.

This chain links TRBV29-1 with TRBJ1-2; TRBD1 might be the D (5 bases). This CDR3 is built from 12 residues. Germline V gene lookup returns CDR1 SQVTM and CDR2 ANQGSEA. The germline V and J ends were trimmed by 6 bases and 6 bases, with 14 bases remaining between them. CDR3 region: CSVHNWGDGYTF. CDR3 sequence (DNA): TGCAGCGTCCACAACTGGGGGGATGGCTACACCTTC. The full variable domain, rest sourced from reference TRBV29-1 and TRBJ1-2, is SAVISQKPSRDICQRGTSLTIQCQVDSQVTMMFWYRQQPGQSLTLIATANQGSEATYESGFVIDKFPISRPNLTFSTLTVSNMSPEDSSIYLCSVHNWGDGYTFGSGTRLTVV.

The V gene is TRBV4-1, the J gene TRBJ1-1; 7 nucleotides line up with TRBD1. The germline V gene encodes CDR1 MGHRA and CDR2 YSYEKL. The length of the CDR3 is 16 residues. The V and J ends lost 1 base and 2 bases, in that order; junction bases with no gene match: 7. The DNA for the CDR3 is TGCGCCAGCAGCCAAGGAGGCAGGGGGATAAACACTGAAGCTTTCTTT. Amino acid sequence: CASSQGGRGINTEAFF.

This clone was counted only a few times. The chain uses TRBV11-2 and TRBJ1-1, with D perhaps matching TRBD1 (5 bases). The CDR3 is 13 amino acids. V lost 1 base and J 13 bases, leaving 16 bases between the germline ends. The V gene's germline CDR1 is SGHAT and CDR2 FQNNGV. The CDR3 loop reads CASSLGAAGTGFF. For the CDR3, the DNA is TGTGCCAGCAGCTTAGGGGCGGCAGGGACCGGTTTCTTT.

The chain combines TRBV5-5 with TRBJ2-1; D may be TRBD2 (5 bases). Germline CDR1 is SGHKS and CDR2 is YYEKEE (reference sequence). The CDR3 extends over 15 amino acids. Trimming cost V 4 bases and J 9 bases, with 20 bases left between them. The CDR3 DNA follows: TGTGCCAGCAGCCCCTCGCCGGTTGTACGGGGTGAGCAGTTCTTC. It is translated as CASSPSPVVRGEQFF. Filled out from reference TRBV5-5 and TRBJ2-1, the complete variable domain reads DAGVTQSPTHLIKTRGQQVTLRCSPISGHKSVSWYQQVLGQGPQFIFQYYEKEERGRGNFPDRFSARQFPNYSSELNVNALLLGDSALYLCASSPSPVVRGEQFFGPGTRLTVL.